Listed below are T cell receptor beta chains from one sample, sequenced in a study of OX40 agonist ivuxolimab in advanced cancers. TCRdb's table, derived via immunoSEQ multiplex PCR, lists solely in-frame clones and lacks some. In the table there are 68,000 or so clones, 75% to 85% of which are singletons. Sequencing was performed on CD4+ or CD8+ T cells sorted from blood, taken in a trial of the OX40 agonist ivuxolimab. The receptors shown here come from an adult with an advanced solid tumor such as melanoma, head and neck, liver or kidney cancer. Each CDR3 is given with its conserved first and last residue. D genes are given only for firm matches. Size values are once, few and many counts, or a class for expanded clones, and some rows have none.

d_gene	abundance	v_gene	j_gene	CDR3aa	CDR3nt
TRBD1	.	TRBV5-1	TRBJ1-2	CASSTTGGDGYTF	TGCGCCAGCAGCACTACAGGGGGCGATGGCTACACCTTC
TRBD1	.	TRBV5-6	TRBJ1-6	CASSYGQGNSPLHF	TGTGCCAGCAGCTACGGACAGGGGAATTCACCCCTCCACTTT
.	.	TRBV5-1	TRBJ2-7	CASRIEGGEQYF	TGCGCCAGCAGAATTGAGGGGGGCGAGCAGTACTTC
.	.	TRBV5-1	TRBJ1-3	CASSFAESSKPRDLRNTIYF	TGCGCCAGCAGCTTCGCTGAGTCAAGTAAGCCCCGGGACCTAAGAAACACCATATATTTT
.	once	TRBV7-9	TRBJ2-3	CASSLDGAWDTQYF	TGTGCCAGCAGCTTGGATGGCGCATGGGATACGCAGTATTTT
TRBD1	.	TRBV5-1	TRBJ2-7	CASSFGTGRYEQYF	TGCGCCAGCAGCTTTGGGACAGGGCGGTACGAGCAGTACTTC
TRBD1	.	TRBV19	TRBJ1-6	CASIGQGGNSPLHF	TGTGCCAGTATAGGACAGGGGGGGAATTCACCCCTCCACTTT
TRBD1	.	TRBV28	TRBJ2-7	CASRGTGGGEQYF	TGTGCCAGCAGGGGGACAGGCGGCGGAGAGCAGTACTTC
TRBD2	.	TRBV6-6	TRBJ2-2	CASNPGSGGTGELFF	TGTGCCAGCAACCCCGGAAGCGGGGGGACCGGGGAGCTGTTTTTT
TRBD2	.	TRBV7-9	TRBJ2-5	CASSLDRETSGKETQYF	TGTGCCAGCAGCTTAGATCGGGAGACTAGCGGCAAAGAGACCCAGTACTTC
.	once	TRBV5-4	TRBJ1-2	CASSLAEQMRYGYTF	TGTGCCAGCAGCTTGGCCGAACAGATGCGCTATGGCTACACCTTC
.	.	TRBV5-5	TRBJ1-2	CASSLAGLAYGYTF	TGTGCCAGCAGCTTGGCCGGTCTGGCCTATGGCTACACCTTC
.	.	TRBV19	TRBJ2-3	CASKPGTVEDTQYF	TGTGCCAGTAAGCCCGGGACGGTAGAGGATACGCAGTATTTT
.	.	TRBV6-1	TRBJ2-7	CASSVGFAAQNEQYF	TGTGCCAGCAGTGTTGGGTTCGCAGCTCAGAACGAGCAGTACTTC
TRBD2	.	TRBV27	TRBJ2-3	CASSLSSGGHTDTQYF	TGTGCCAGCAGTTTATCTAGCGGGGGGCACACAGATACGCAGTATTTT
.	few	TRBV6-5	TRBJ1-2	CASIQEGDRGYTF	TGTGCCAGCATCCAGGAGGGGGATCGCGGCTACACCTTC
.	.	TRBV29-1	TRBJ1-2	CSVRTDNYGYTF	TGCAGCGTTCGGACAGACAACTATGGCTACACCTTC
.	.	TRBV5-6	TRBJ2-1	CASSLMGSNEQFF	TGTGCCAGCAGCTTGATGGGTTCCAATGAGCAGTTCTTC
.	.	TRBV20-1	TRBJ1-1	CSGRESTEAFF	TGCAGTGGAAGGGAATCGACTGAAGCTTTCTTT
TRBD1	few	TRBV4-2	TRBJ1-2	CASSQDRDRIGYTF	TGTGCCAGCAGCCAAGATAGGGACAGGATCGGCTACACCTTC
.	.	TRBV7-2	TRBJ2-3	CASSFSGYTDTQYF	TGTGCCAGCAGCTTTAGCGGTTACACAGATACGCAGTATTTT
.	.	TRBV9	TRBJ1-2	CASSPSLPQANYGYTF	TGTGCCAGCAGCCCGTCCCTCCCACAGGCTAACTATGGCTACACCTTC
TRBD1	.	TRBV5-4	TRBJ2-2	CASRAGTAAKWELFF	TGTGCCAGCAGAGCCGGGACAGCGGCTAAGTGGGAGCTGTTTTTT
.	.	TRBV27	TRBJ1-5	CASRTGYNQPQHF	TGTGCCAGCAGAACAGGGTACAATCAGCCCCAGCATTTT
.	.	TRBV30	TRBJ2-3	CAWSPSTDTQYF	TGTGCCTGGAGTCCGTCCACAGATACGCAGTATTTT
.	.	TRBV6-1	TRBJ1-1	CASSAANTEAFF	TGTGCCAGCAGCGCAGCTAACACTGAAGCTTTCTTT
TRBD1	.	TRBV9	TRBJ2-7	CASSVGGGTGPYEQYF	TGTGCCAGCAGCGTAGGGGGCGGGACAGGGCCCTACGAGCAGTACTTC
.	.	TRBV2	TRBJ2-7	CASSDRDTPPTYEQYF	TGTGCCAGCAGTGATAGGGACACCCCGCCAACTTACGAGCAGTACTTC
TRBD1	.	TRBV10-3	TRBJ1-1	CASSYADRGPGTEAFF	TGTGCCAGCAGTTACGCCGACAGGGGACCGGGGACTGAAGCTTTCTTT
.	.	TRBV6-5	TRBJ1-1	CASSYADSQTEAFF	TGTGCCAGCAGCTATGCTGATTCGCAGACTGAAGCTTTCTTT
.	few	TRBV30	TRBJ1-6	CAWRSGNNSPLHF	TGTGCCTGGAGGTCAGGGAATAATTCACCCCTCCACTTT
.	.	TRBV6-6	TRBJ1-3	CASLRGSSGNTIYF	TGTGCCAGTTTAAGGGGGAGCTCTGGAAACACCATATATTTT
.	.	TRBV14	TRBJ1-4	CASSHGQSREKLFF	TGTGCCAGCAGCCACGGACAGTCGCGGGAAAAACTGTTTTTT
.	.	TRBV10-3	TRBJ2-2	CAISESTGTTRTGELFF	TGTGCCATCAGTGAGTCAACCGGGACAACGAGAACCGGGGAGCTGTTTTTT
.	many	TRBV5-6	TRBJ2-5	CASSLSRGTQYF	TGTGCCAGCAGCTTGAGTCGGGGGACCCAGTACTTC
.	.	TRBV19	TRBJ2-7	CASTLGGTSYEQYF	TGTGCCAGTACTCTAGGGGGAACTTCCTACGAGCAGTACTTC
.	once	TRBV6-1	TRBJ2-3	CASSEGGAGLPQYF	TGTGCCAGCAGTGAAGGGGGTGCAGGCCTACCGCAGTATTTT
.	.	TRBV28	TRBJ2-7	CASRPDGYEQYF	TGTGCCAGCAGACCGGACGGCTACGAGCAGTACTTC
.	.	TRBV5-4	TRBJ2-7	CASIIPRFYEQYF	TGTGCCAGCATCATCCCCCGGTTTTACGAGCAGTACTTC
.	.	TRBV28	TRBJ2-4	CASSPVQGGNIQYF	TGTGCCAGCAGCCCTGTCCAGGGAGGAAACATTCAGTACTTC
.	.	TRBV2	TRBJ2-6	CASSERPALAVSGANVLTF	TGTGCCAGCAGTGAACGTCCCGCTCTGGCAGTATCTGGGGCCAACGTCCTGACTTTC
.	.	TRBV5-1	TRBJ2-5	CASRANSAGETQYF	TGCGCCAGCAGGGCTAACTCAGCGGGAGAGACCCAGTACTTC
.	.	TRBV19	TRBJ1-1	CASKGTVRLNTEAFF	TGTGCCAGTAAAGGCACAGTCCGCCTGAACACTGAAGCTTTCTTT
.	.	TRBV5-1	TRBJ2-3	CASTATAGGTDTQYF	TGCGCCAGCACTGCGACCGCAGGGGGCACAGATACGCAGTATTTT
.	.	TRBV5-5	TRBJ2-3	CASSLTQNNRGTDTQYF	TGTGCCAGCAGCCTCACCCAAAATAACAGGGGCACAGATACGCAGTATTTT
.	.	TRBV18	TRBJ2-6	CASSPIHSGANVLTF	TGTGCCAGCTCACCAATTCACTCTGGGGCCAACGTCCTGACTTTC
.	.	TRBV19	TRBJ2-7	CASSIDLVGEQYF	TGTGCCAGTAGTATAGACCTCGTCGGGGAGCAGTACTTC
TRBD2	many	TRBV5-1	TRBJ2-7	CASSRRGESYEQYF	TGCGCCAGCAGCCGGCGGGGGGAATCCTACGAGCAGTACTTC
TRBD1	.	TRBV30	TRBJ2-1	CAWNPRDRVLSSYNEQFF	TGTGCCTGGAATCCCCGGGACAGGGTTCTGAGCTCCTACAATGAGCAGTTCTTC
TRBD1	once	TRBV7-9	TRBJ1-1	CASSRRQGGTEAFF	TGTGCCAGCAGCCGAAGACAGGGTGGTACTGAAGCTTTCTTT
.	.	TRBV6-5	TRBJ1-6	CASSPGVNSPLHF	TGTGCCAGCAGCCCCGGGGTAAATTCACCCCTCCACTTT
.	.	TRBV7-6	TRBJ1-5	CASSQAGAGQPQHF	TGTGCCAGCAGCCAGGCGGGGGCTGGTCAGCCCCAGCATTTT
.	once	TRBV7-8	TRBJ1-1	CASSLSWGNTEAFF	TGTGCCAGCAGCTTATCCTGGGGGAACACTGAAGCTTTCTTT
.	.	TRBV6-5	TRBJ2-2	CASSYIQGGTGELFF	TGTGCCAGCAGTTACATTCAGGGAGGTACCGGGGAGCTGTTTTTT
.	.	TRBV6-1	TRBJ1-2	CASRKGHEGYTF	TGTGCCAGCAGGAAGGGACATGAGGGCTACACCTTC
.	.	TRBV28	TRBJ1-3	CASIGRGLGNTIYF	TGTGCCAGCATAGGTCGGGGGCTTGGAAACACCATATATTTT
TRBD2	.	TRBV4-1	TRBJ2-7	CASSLGTSGGSSYEQYF	TGCGCCAGCAGCCTGGGCACTAGCGGGGGGAGCTCCTACGAGCAGTACTTC
.	.	TRBV9	TRBJ1-3	CASSPLGFSGNTIYF	TGTGCCAGCAGCCCCTTGGGTTTCTCTGGAAACACCATATATTTT
.	.	TRBV5-1	TRBJ2-1	CASSLGVAGGNEQFF	TGCGCCAGCAGCTTGGGGGTAGCTGGGGGCAATGAGCAGTTCTTC